This T cell receptor (beta chain) was captured in a study of OX40 agonist ivuxolimab in advanced cancers. General study points: Researchers report that CD8+ T cells had, on average, more expanded clones than CD4+.

This clone turned up a few times. Its antigen is undetermined. Germline-derived CDR1 and CDR2 are MNHNY and SVGAGI (reference sequence). Trimming removed 6 bases at V and 3 bases at J, with 9 bases between. The CDR3 length is 13 residues. Generated by immunoSEQ multiplex PCR, the TCRdb table keeps only in-frame clones and is missing some. The sample has 65,000 to 100,000 clones, 90% seen once; the top ten hold 0.3% to 0.4%. The rearrangement joins TRBV6-6 to TRBJ1-5, with D maybe TRBD1 (5 bases). This specimen consisted of CD4+ or CD8+ T cells sorted from blood, obtained in a trial of the OX40 agonist ivuxolimab. The TCR was taken from an adult with an advanced solid tumor such as melanoma, head and neck, liver or kidney cancer. The CDR3 is CASSRQYNQPQHF. CDR3 DNA: TGTGCCAGCAGCAGACAGTACAATCAGCCCCAGCATTTT.